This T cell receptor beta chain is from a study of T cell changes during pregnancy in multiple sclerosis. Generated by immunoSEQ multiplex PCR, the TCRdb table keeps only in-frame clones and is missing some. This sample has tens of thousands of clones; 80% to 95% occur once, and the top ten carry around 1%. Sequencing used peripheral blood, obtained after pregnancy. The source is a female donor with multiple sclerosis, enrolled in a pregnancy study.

This CDR3 is CSHFRTVGYTF. In DNA, the CDR3 is TGCAGCCACTTTCGGACAGTTGGCTACACCTTC. This sequence joins TRBV20-1 and TRBJ1-2, with a possible D match to TRBD1 (6 bases). The CDR3 is made up of 11 amino acids. Germline lookup yields CDR1 DFQATT and CDR2 SNEGSKA (reference sequence).